This is a list of T cell receptor beta chains from one sample in a study of blood T cell repertoires in COVID-19. Here immunoSEQ multiplex PCR was the method, and the copy in TCRdb shows in-frame clones only, minus some. This sample yields some 290,000 clones, of which 90% are seen a single time; roughly 2.9% belongs to the top ten. The source material was peripheral blood. Source of these receptors: a woman aged 30 to 39 with COVID-19, enrolled during active disease. The conserved cysteine and the conserved F or W are not part of the CDR3 here.

J | V | CDR3
TRBJ1-6 | TRBV19 | ASSTGQGYSPLH
TRBJ1-1 | TRBV18 | ASSPGQMNTEAF
TRBJ1-4 | TRBV7-9 | ASSSGTDSTNEKLF
TRBJ2-2 | TRBV27 | ASPHDERKTGELF
TRBJ1-4 | TRBV4-1 | ASSRGPTNEKLF
TRBJ1-1 | TRBV20-1 | SAQIHAEAF
TRBJ1-3 | TRBV5-5 | ASSLQGTGNTIY
TRBJ1-2 | TRBV3-1/TRBV3-2 | ASSLEALNYGYT
TRBJ1-1 | TRBV9 | ASSPRVGNAAF
TRBJ1-1 | TRBV12-3/TRBV12-4 | ASSLPGIAF
TRBJ2-1 | TRBV13 | ASSPGTSGSFSYNEQF
TRBJ2-3 | TRBV29-1 | SVGTYSSTDTQY
TRBJ2-1 | TRBV5-4 | ASSPRGDNEQF
TRBJ2-1 | TRBV4-1 | ASSPTAGEVSNEQF
TRBJ2-1 | TRBV7-9 | ASSYGSLSSYNEQF
TRBJ2-1 | TRBV11-2 | ASSLGFSGPRGNEQF
TRBJ2-1 | TRBV10-3 | ARSFAGDLYNEQF
TRBJ2-7 | TRBV5-1 | ASSLQQGGQSEQY
TRBJ1-1 | TRBV27 | ASSLSGSLNTEAF
TRBJ1-6 | TRBV5-1 | ASSPDRSGSPLH
TRBJ2-1 | TRBV11-3 | ASSLFSTGGADEQF
TRBJ2-7 | TRBV5-4 | ASSPLRGTVITEQY
TRBJ2-7 | TRBV15 | ATSRDRVGAASYEQY
TRBJ1-1 | TRBV2 | ASSEDVAGGWTTEAF
TRBJ1-1 | TRBV4-1 | ASSPRLGTGLLNTEAF
TRBJ2-1 | TRBV3-1/TRBV3-2 | ASSSIPSGSDEQF
TRBJ1-1 | TRBV7-9 | ASSQGGNTEAF
TRBJ1-1 | TRBV24-1 | ATSGTGGFGTEAF
TRBJ1-1 | TRBV3-1/TRBV3-2 | ASSQGWQGGAAF
TRBJ2-7 | TRBV2 | ASRYASYEQY
TRBJ2-2 | TRBV27 | ASSLLSFAGELF
TRBJ2-1 | TRBV3-1/TRBV3-2 | ASSQDRGFTKQF
TRBJ1-6 | TRBV4-1 | ASSQAEGPGLSPLH
TRBJ2-3 | TRBV9 | ASSVGLRTDTQY
TRBJ1-1 | TRBV4-1 | ASRREGNTEAF
TRBJ1-2 | TRBV30 | AWSSQSGYGYT
TRBJ1-4 | TRBV6-4 | ASSDGGSNEKLF